This T cell receptor (beta chain) appears in the sequencing data of a study of naive and memory T cell subsets. Two oligonucleotides, mixed equimolar, formed the beta constant-region primer covering TRBC1 and TRBC2. TCRdb independently ran MiXCR on the UMI-ligation and nested PCR reads; one entry per CDR3 protein. Altogether under 150,000 distinct CDR3 sequences are present, about 18% being singletons, with the ten largest covering about 0.14%. Sequencing was carried out using naive CD4+ T cells from blood. The clonotype originates from a human donor in good health.

CDR3 bases: TGCGCCAGCAGCTTGGGCCAGGCGAACCTCTACGAGCAGTACTTC. Amino acid sequence: CASSLGQANLYEQYF. The chain joins TRBV5-1 to TRBJ2-7; D is undetermined. The length of the CDR3 is 15 residues. Germline V lookup: CDR1 SGHRS, CDR2 YFSETQ. Trimming took 0 bases from V and 3 from J, leaving 13 bases between them.